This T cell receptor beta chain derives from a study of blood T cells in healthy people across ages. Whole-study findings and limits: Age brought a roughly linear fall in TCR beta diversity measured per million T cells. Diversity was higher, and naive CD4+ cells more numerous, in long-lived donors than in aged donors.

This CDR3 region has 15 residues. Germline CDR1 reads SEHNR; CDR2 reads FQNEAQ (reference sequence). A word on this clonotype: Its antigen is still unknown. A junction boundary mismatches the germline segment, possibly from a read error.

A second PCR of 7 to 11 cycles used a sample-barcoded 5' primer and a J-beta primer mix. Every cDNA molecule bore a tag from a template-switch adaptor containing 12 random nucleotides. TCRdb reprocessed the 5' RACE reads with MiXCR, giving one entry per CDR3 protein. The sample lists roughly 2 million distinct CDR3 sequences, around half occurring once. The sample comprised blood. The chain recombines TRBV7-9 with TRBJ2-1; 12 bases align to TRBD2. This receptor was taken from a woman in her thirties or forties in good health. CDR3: CAGSDLAGGDNKQFF. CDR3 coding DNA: TGTGCCGGCAGCGATCTAGCGGGGGGGGACAATAAGCAGTTCTTC.